These T cell receptor beta chains were read from a single sample in a study of shared clonotypes between healthy human individuals. The data were produced by immunoSEQ multiplex PCR, yet TCRdb's version contains in-frame clones alone and is incomplete. The data contain about 1.5 million clones, 95% to 99% of them singletons. The specimen sequenced was naive CD4+ T cells sorted from blood. Receptor source: a man aged 30-40 years in good health. The CDR3 runs from the conserved cysteine through the conserved F or W. Each record gives: clone size, V gene, D gene, J gene, CDR3 length, CDR3 DNA, CDR3 protein. The D gene is left open where the match is weak. Size is omitted from some rows. Given values are once, few, many or a class for expanded clones.

clone_size: .
v_call: TRBV19
d_call: TRBD2
j_call: TRBJ2-1
cdr3_length: 14
cdr3_nt: TGTGCCACCCGGGGGGGTCCCACGAGAGGGGAGCAGTTCTTC
cdr3_aa: CATRGGPTRGEQFF

clone_size: .
v_call: TRBV6-5
d_call: .
j_call: TRBJ1-1
cdr3_length: 13
cdr3_nt: TGTGCCAGCAGTTACGTTGGCTGGGATGAAGCTTTCTTT
cdr3_aa: CASSYVGWDEAFF

clone_size: .
v_call: TRBV19
d_call: .
j_call: TRBJ2-1
cdr3_length: 13
cdr3_nt: TGTGCCAGTAGTTCCCCAGGATTTAATGAGCAGTTCTTC
cdr3_aa: CASSSPGFNEQFF

clone_size: .
v_call: TRBV13
d_call: TRBD2
j_call: TRBJ2-7
cdr3_length: 15
cdr3_nt: TGTGCCAGCAGCTTTAGCGGGAGGGCCTCCTACGAGCAGTACTTC
cdr3_aa: CASSFSGRASYEQYF

clone_size: .
v_call: TRBV27
d_call: TRBD1
j_call: TRBJ2-7
cdr3_length: 15
cdr3_nt: TGTGCCAGCACGAGGACAGGGCCAAGGCTCTACGAGCAGTACTTC
cdr3_aa: CASTRTGPRLYEQYF

clone_size: .
v_call: TRBV11-2
d_call: .
j_call: TRBJ2-2
cdr3_length: 18
cdr3_nt: TGTGCCAGCAGCTCAAGAGGGGGCGGGAGCTCGTACACCGGGGAGCTGTTTTTT
cdr3_aa: CASSSRGGGSSYTGELFF

clone_size: once
v_call: TRBV27
d_call: .
j_call: TRBJ1-4
cdr3_length: 16
cdr3_nt: TGTGCCAGCAGTTTATTCGGCAGGGATGTGAGTGAAAAACTGTTTTTT
cdr3_aa: CASSLFGRDVSEKLFF

clone_size: .
v_call: TRBV10-3
d_call: TRBD2
j_call: TRBJ2-1
cdr3_length: 17
cdr3_nt: TGTGCCATCAGTGAGACCAAGCGGGAGTGGGGGCCACATGAGCAGTTCTTC
cdr3_aa: CAISETKREWGPHEQFF

clone_size: .
v_call: TRBV5-5
d_call: .
j_call: TRBJ2-4
cdr3_length: 14
cdr3_nt: TGTGCCAGCAGCCGCCCGGGGGCCAAAAACATTCAGTACTTC
cdr3_aa: CASSRPGAKNIQYF

clone_size: .
v_call: TRBV9
d_call: .
j_call: TRBJ2-5
cdr3_length: 14
cdr3_nt: TGTGCCAGCAGCGTAGACGTAGACCAAGAGACCCAGTACTTC
cdr3_aa: CASSVDVDQETQYF

clone_size: .
v_call: TRBV4-1
d_call: .
j_call: TRBJ1-4
cdr3_length: 13
cdr3_nt: TGCGCCAGCAGCCTCCTCATGAGGGAAAAACTGTTTTTT
cdr3_aa: CASSLLMREKLFF

clone_size: .
v_call: TRBV18
d_call: .
j_call: TRBJ1-1
cdr3_length: 16
cdr3_nt: TGTGCCAGCTCACCGCGCCGAGCAGGGGATAACACTGAAGCTTTCTTT
cdr3_aa: CASSPRRAGDNTEAFF

clone_size: .
v_call: TRBV4-1
d_call: TRBD1
j_call: TRBJ1-5
cdr3_length: 15
cdr3_nt: TGCGCCAGCAGCAACCCGGGACAGGGCAATCAGCCCCAGCATTTT
cdr3_aa: CASSNPGQGNQPQHF

clone_size: .
v_call: TRBV5-1
d_call: .
j_call: TRBJ2-2
cdr3_length: 15
cdr3_nt: TGCGCCAGCAGCCCCGGCCTCCAGGGGACCGGGGAGCTGTTTTTT
cdr3_aa: CASSPGLQGTGELFF

clone_size: once
v_call: TRBV7-3
d_call: TRBD2
j_call: TRBJ2-5
cdr3_length: 13
cdr3_nt: TGTGCCAGCAGTACTAGCGGACAAGAGACCCAGTACTTC
cdr3_aa: CASSTSGQETQYF

clone_size: .
v_call: TRBV18
d_call: .
j_call: TRBJ2-3
cdr3_length: 16
cdr3_nt: TGTGCCAGCTCACCCGGAGACCGCATCCGCACAGATACGCAGTATTTT
cdr3_aa: CASSPGDRIRTDTQYF

clone_size: .
v_call: TRBV9
d_call: .
j_call: TRBJ2-1
cdr3_length: 12
cdr3_nt: TGTGCCAGCAGCCCAGGGCTAAATGAGCAGTTCTTC
cdr3_aa: CASSPGLNEQFF

clone_size: .
v_call: TRBV29-1
d_call: TRBD1
j_call: TRBJ1-5
cdr3_length: 13
cdr3_nt: TGCAGCGCCACGACAGGGCGGGATCAGCCCCAGCATTTT
cdr3_aa: CSATTGRDQPQHF

clone_size: .
v_call: TRBV5-1
d_call: .
j_call: TRBJ2-7
cdr3_length: 11
cdr3_nt: TGCGCCAGCAGCTTGTCGGGGGAGCAGTACTTC
cdr3_aa: CASSLSGEQYF

clone_size: .
v_call: TRBV7-8
d_call: .
j_call: TRBJ2-7
cdr3_length: 14
cdr3_nt: TGTGCCAGCTCCACCTACCGAGGCTGGCTCGAGCAGTACTTC
cdr3_aa: CASSTYRGWLEQYF

clone_size: .
v_call: TRBV14
d_call: .
j_call: TRBJ1-5
cdr3_length: 12
cdr3_nt: TGTGCCAGCAGCCAAGGCACTCAGCCCCAGCATTTT
cdr3_aa: CASSQGTQPQHF

clone_size: .
v_call: TRBV28
d_call: .
j_call: TRBJ1-5
cdr3_length: 15
cdr3_nt: TGTGCCAGCAGTCTAGGAAAGGGGTTGGGTCAGCCCCAGCATTTT
cdr3_aa: CASSLGKGLGQPQHF

clone_size: once
v_call: TRBV2
d_call: TRBD1
j_call: TRBJ1-5
cdr3_length: 14
cdr3_nt: TGTGCCAGCACTCGGGACAGGGTGAGTCAGCCCCAGCATTTT
cdr3_aa: CASTRDRVSQPQHF

clone_size: once
v_call: TRBV18
d_call: .
j_call: TRBJ2-1
cdr3_length: 14
cdr3_nt: TGTGCCAGCTCACAGGGACCCCCCTACAATGAGCAGTTCTTC
cdr3_aa: CASSQGPPYNEQFF

clone_size: .
v_call: TRBV27
d_call: .
j_call: TRBJ2-5
cdr3_length: 13
cdr3_nt: TGTGCCAGCAGCCTTCTACAATCGGAGACCCAGTACTTC
cdr3_aa: CASSLLQSETQYF

clone_size: .
v_call: TRBV18
d_call: .
j_call: TRBJ2-5
cdr3_length: 14
cdr3_nt: TGTGCCAGCTCGCCACGGTTTCCCCAAGAGACCCAGTACTTC
cdr3_aa: CASSPRFPQETQYF

clone_size: .
v_call: TRBV5-1
d_call: .
j_call: TRBJ2-7
cdr3_length: 14
cdr3_nt: TGCGCCAGCAGTTTACAACAGACGTCCTACGAGCAGTACTTC
cdr3_aa: CASSLQQTSYEQYF

clone_size: .
v_call: TRBV6-5
d_call: .
j_call: TRBJ1-1
cdr3_length: 14
cdr3_nt: TGTGCCAGCAGTTACTCAGGGGGGCAGGGAAAAGCTTTCTTT
cdr3_aa: CASSYSGGQGKAFF

clone_size: .
v_call: TRBV7-9
d_call: TRBD1
j_call: TRBJ1-1
cdr3_length: 15
cdr3_nt: TGTGCCAGCAGTTTAACAGGGGGCGCAGACACTGAAGCTTTCTTT
cdr3_aa: CASSLTGGADTEAFF